Given below is one T cell receptor (beta chain) in context. This sample was taken from a study of shared T cell receptors in the human thymus. Per the germline V gene, CDR1 is WSHSY and CDR2 is SAAADI. The V gene end was trimmed by 8 bases and the J gene end by 2 bases; junction bases not matched to a gene: 2. This CDR3 is built from 14 residues. Profiled with immunoSEQ multiplex PCR; TCRdb holds only in-frame clones, not every one. The sample yields hundreds of thousands of clones, approximately 89% seen once. The sample also formed part of further work on human thymus T cells. This second report adds: Thymus specimens were resections from corrective heart surgery. In unrelated individuals, thymic repertoires overlapped highly, according to related research.

The origin of this receptor is a boy less than two years old with a congenital heart defect. Source material: thymocytes. The J gene is TRBJ2-7, the V gene TRBV10-2, with 14 bases fitting TRBD2. In DNA form, the CDR3 reads TGCGCCAGCGGACTAGCGGGAGGCCCCTACGAGCAGTACTTC. It is translated as CASGLAGGPYEQYF.